This TCR beta chain emerged from a study of cytomegalovirus exposure and HLA in healthy donors. Vbeta (60) and Jbeta (13) primers were used in the PCR. Assay used: immunoSEQ multiplex PCR; TCRdb lists only in-frame clones, some missing. The sample lists roughly 68,000 clones, approximately 70% occurring once. V lost 0 bases to trimming and J lost 2 bases, with 11 bases between them. The CDR3 loop spans 15 amino acids. From germline, CDR1 is LGHNA and CDR2 YSLEER. Sequenced: PBMCs. The TCR was taken from a man aged 35 to 55 in good health and CMV-seropositive. The rearrangement links TRBV4-3 to TRBJ2-7; D remains unclear. CDR3 nucleotide sequence: TGCGCCAGCAGCCAAGACGATAGTCCGACCTACGAGCAGTACTTC. It yields the protein CASSQDDSPTYEQYF.